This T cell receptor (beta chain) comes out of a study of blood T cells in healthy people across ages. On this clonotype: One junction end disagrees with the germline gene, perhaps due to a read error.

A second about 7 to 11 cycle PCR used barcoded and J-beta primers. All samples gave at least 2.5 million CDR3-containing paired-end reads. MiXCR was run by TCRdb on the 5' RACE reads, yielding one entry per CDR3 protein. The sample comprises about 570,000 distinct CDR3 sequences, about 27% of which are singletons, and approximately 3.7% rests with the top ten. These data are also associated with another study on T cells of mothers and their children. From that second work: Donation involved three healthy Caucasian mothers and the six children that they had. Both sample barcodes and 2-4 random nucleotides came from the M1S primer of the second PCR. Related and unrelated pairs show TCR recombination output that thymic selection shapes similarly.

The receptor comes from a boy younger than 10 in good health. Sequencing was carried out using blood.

CDR3 DNA sequence: TGTGCCAGCAGCTCTGAAACCGGACTAGCGTCCAAGAACTTC. This codes for CASSSETGLASKNF. The gene calls are TRBV7-2 and TRBJ2-7; 9 positions match TRBD2. The germline V gene has CDR1 SGHTA and CDR2 FQGNSA. The CDR3 extends over 14 amino acids.